This T cell receptor beta chain was obtained from a study of T and B cells in COVID-19 patients (dated by TCRdb to the early 2020s). Study-level background: In this study, adaptive immunity was profiled in COVID-19 patients who either had active infection or had recovered, using TRB and IGH repertoire sequencing of peripheral blood. The recovered cohort included more than 15 patients who contributed around 21 samples, and most of those patients had mild to moderate COVID-19 that was managed on an outpatient basis. A median age of approximately 30 years was recorded in the recovered cohort versus about 70 years in the active-infection cohort. Critical illness requiring mechanical ventilation or ECMO was present in about 65% of the 20 patients in the active-infection cohort. Of the 20 to 25 patients in the active-infection cohort, about 18 had comorbidities associated with unfavorable COVID-19 outcome. Over 7 million TCR sequences were analysed from a TCR and BCR sequence repository that comprised 37 patients and some 70 time points. Two patients were included in both the recovered and active cohorts because samples were available from active disease and after recovery. An age-matched reference group of some 40 healthy donors negative for COVID-19 antibodies was used as the comparison for repertoire analyses. As many as 9 follow-up blood samples were taken per patient, and some of the samples covered different disease stages within the same individual.

General study outcomes and caveats: A total of around 2,500 TCR clusters were exclusive to the recovered cohort, and some 29 of those clusters were low-pGen clusters. Specific T cell subsets (CD4+/Treg/CD8+) and sorted SARS-CoV-2-responsive or tetramer+ T cells had not yet been sequenced, with those experiments still ongoing. The cohort was considered too small for HLA contributions to COVID-19 susceptibility or severity to be assessed. Blood samples obtained from mildly ill patients during symptoms, as well as early samples obtained from severe cases, were available only in scarce numbers. In patients with COVID-19, the usage of TRBV/TRBJ genes was reported to be strongly skewed. Prospective validation of the reported TCR clusters was stated to be required before clinical use. In active COVID-19, TRB repertoires were highly clonal, while at recovery, diversity and richness increased above the levels seen in healthy donors.

After removal of 1 base from V and 8 bases from J, the junction retains 6 bases not matched to a gene. The CDR3 contains 14 residues, cysteine and phenylalanine counted. The entry retains the CDR3 DNA only, 42 bases that are in frame from base 1. Reading the germline V gene (reference sequence) gives CDR1 LNHNV and CDR2 YYDKDF. Sequencing took place on an Illumina MiSeq. Multiplex PCR with BIOMED2 TRB-A/B primer pools was used to amplify TRB rearrangements. Illumina-compatible adapters and 7-nucleotide sample barcodes were attached to the amplicons in two consecutive PCRs. Phusion HS II polymerase was used for all library PCRs. Amplicons were gel-purified with the NucleoSpin Gel and PCR Clean-up kit, quantified on Qubit, and pooled at approximately 3.9 nM. The quality of the amplicon pool was checked on an Agilent 2100 Bioanalyzer prior to Illumina next-generation sequencing. The study's own analysis went as follows. Annotation of TRB rearrangements was performed with MiXCR 3.0.8 using the default MiXCR reference library. Sequences with fewer than 2 reads and non-productive reads were filtered out, and every unique CDR3 nucleotide sequence was treated as a single clone. R 3.5.1 was used to calculate clonality, diversity, richness and V-J gene usage. GLIPH2 was used to cluster TCRs based on CDR3 similarity, and OLGA was used to calculate the generation probabilities. GLIPH2 clusters were kept only when the clusters contained at least four unique TCR clonotypes present in at least three individuals. Through fastp at Q25 and MiXCR, TCRdb rebuilt clones from the public reads, retaining in-frame beta chains. Each entry is one CDR3 protein sequence, shown with its most common DNA and genes. TCRdb, rather than the study authors, made the V and J calls. Within this sample are about 15,000 distinct CDR3 sequences, with over 25% of them counted one time only. Clones ranked in the top ten supply about 3% of the sample.

About this clonotype: The clone's antigen remains unknown. This may be a read error: a much more frequent sequence differs by one nucleotide.

Genomic DNA extracted from blood was used in amounts of about 250-500 ng for amplification of TRB repertoires. Sequences were obtained from blood. The V and J segments used are TRBV15 and TRBJ2-7, and TRBD1 matches 9 of the central bases. The receptor's source is a human donor who had recovered from COVID-19. Here is the DNA: TGTGCCACCAGCAGAGGGGACAGGGAGTACAAGCAGTACTTC. Its protein reads: CATSRGDREYKQYF.